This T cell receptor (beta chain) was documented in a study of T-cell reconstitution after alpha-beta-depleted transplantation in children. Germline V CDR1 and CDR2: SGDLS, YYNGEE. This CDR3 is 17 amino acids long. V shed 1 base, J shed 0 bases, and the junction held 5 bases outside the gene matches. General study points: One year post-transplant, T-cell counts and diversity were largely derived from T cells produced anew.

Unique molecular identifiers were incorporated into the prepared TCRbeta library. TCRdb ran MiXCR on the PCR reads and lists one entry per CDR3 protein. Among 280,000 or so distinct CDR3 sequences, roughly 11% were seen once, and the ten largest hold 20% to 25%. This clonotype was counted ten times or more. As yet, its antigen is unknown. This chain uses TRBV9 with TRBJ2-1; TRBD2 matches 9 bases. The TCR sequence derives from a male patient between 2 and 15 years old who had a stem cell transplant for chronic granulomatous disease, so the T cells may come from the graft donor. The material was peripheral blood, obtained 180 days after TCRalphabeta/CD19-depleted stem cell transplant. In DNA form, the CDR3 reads TGTGCCAGCAGCGTATCTAGCGGGGATAGCTCCTACAATGAGCAGTTCTTC. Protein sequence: CASSVSSGDSSYNEQFF.